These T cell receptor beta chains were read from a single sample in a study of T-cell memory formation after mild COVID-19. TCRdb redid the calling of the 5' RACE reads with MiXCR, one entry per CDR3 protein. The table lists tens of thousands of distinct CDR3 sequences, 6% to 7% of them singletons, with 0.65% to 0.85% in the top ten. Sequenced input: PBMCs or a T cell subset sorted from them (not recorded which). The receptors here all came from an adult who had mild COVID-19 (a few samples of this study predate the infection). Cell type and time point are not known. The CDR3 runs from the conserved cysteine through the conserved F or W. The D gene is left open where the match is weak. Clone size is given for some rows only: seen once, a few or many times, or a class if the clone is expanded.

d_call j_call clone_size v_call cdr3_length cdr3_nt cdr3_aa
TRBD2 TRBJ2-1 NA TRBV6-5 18 TGTGCCAGCAGTGAAACAGGGGGTCTACTAGCGGGAGCCCATGAGCAGTTCTTC CASSETGGLLAGAHEQFF
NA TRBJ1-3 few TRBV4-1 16 TGCGCCAGCAGCCATAACAGCCTTAGAGCTGGAAACACCATATATTTT CASSHNSLRAGNTIYF
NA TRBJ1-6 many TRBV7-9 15 TGTGCCAGCAGCTTCAGAGGCGTCTTGGATTCACCCCTCCACTTT CASSFRGVLDSPLHF
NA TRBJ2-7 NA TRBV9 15 TGTGCCAGCAGCGTAGGGGGGAGGAGCTCCTACGAGCAGTACTTC CASSVGGRSSYEQYF
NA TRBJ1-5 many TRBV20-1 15 TGCAGTGCTACCTCCCCGCTGGGGGGCAATCAGCCCCAGCATTTT CSATSPLGGNQPQHF
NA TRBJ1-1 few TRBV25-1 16 TGTGCCAGCAGTCGTAGGTATTTGGGGGGCCCGACTGAAGCTTTCTTT CASSRRYLGGPTEAFF
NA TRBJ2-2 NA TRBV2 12 TGTGCCAGCAGGCGGGACACCGGGGAGCTGTTTTTT CASRRDTGELFF
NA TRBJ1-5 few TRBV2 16 TGTGCCAGCAGCGCAGGGGCAGGGGCTAGGGATCAGCCCCAGCATTTT CASSAGAGARDQPQHF
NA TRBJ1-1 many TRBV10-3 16 TGTGCCATCAGTGAGTCCCCCGCCGATGTCAACACTGAAGCTTTCTTT CAISESPADVNTEAFF
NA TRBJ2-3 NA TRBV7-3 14 TGTGCCAGCAGCTCGTCCCCGGGCACAGATACGCAGTATTTT CASSSSPGTDTQYF
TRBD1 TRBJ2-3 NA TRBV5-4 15 TGTGCCAGCAGCATGGACAGGGGGCTATCGGATACGCAGTATTTT CASSMDRGLSDTQYF
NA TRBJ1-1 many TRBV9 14 TGTGCCAGCAGCAAACGCGCAGGGGCGCGTGTAGCTTTCTTT CASSKRAGARVAFF
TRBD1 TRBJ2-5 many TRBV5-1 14 TGCGCCAGCAGCTTACTGGGACAGCAAGAGACCCAGTACTTC CASSLLGQQETQYF
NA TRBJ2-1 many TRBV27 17 TGTGCCAGCAGTCCCCGGAGTGGTCTGAGCTCCTACAATGAGCAGTTCTTC CASSPRSGLSSYNEQFF
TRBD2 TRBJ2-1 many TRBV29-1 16 TGCAGCGTCCCCCTCTGGACTAGCGGGAGAAGTAATGAGCAGTTCTTC CSVPLWTSGRSNEQFF
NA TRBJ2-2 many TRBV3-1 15 TGTGCCAGCACCTCAGGACGGCCCGACACCGGGGAGCTGTTTTTT CASTSGRPDTGELFF
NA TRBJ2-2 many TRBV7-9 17 TGTGCCAGCAGCGAGAGAGCGTCCGGGACCAACACCGGGGAGCTGTTTTTT CASSERASGTNTGELFF
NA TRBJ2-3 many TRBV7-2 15 TGTGCCAGCAGCTTAGTCGGCAGGGTTGGAGATACGCAGTATTTT CASSLVGRVGDTQYF
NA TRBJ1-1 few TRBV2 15 TGTGCCAGCAGATTGACGAGAGTGACAGCTCAGGAAGCTTTCTTT CASRLTRVTAQEAFF
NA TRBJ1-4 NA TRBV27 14 TGTGCCAGCAGACTACACGGGCGCAATGAAAAACTGTTTTTT CASRLHGRNEKLFF
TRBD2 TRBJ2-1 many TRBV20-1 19 TGCAGTGCTAACGGTTGGACAGTTCCGGGACTAGCGGGAGACAATGAGCAGTTCTTC CSANGWTVPGLAGDNEQFF
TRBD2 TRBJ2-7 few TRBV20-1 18 TGCAGTGCTAGAGATCCGGGGCTAGCGGGGGCGTTATCCTACGAGCAGTACTTC CSARDPGLAGALSYEQYF
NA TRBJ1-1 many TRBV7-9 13 TGTGCCAGCAGCTCCGGACAGAACACTGAAGCTTTCTTT CASSSGQNTEAFF